Shown below are 27 T cell receptor beta chains from a single sample sequenced in a study of beta chain features in type 1 diabetes. Study-wide points: Among patients with Type 1 diabetes, TCRB CDR3s were moderately but significantly shorter in every one of the four CD4+ subsets.

Their antigens remain unidentified. What was sequenced were expressed TCRB transcripts, since all of the isolated RNA had been reverse transcribed. Here immunoSEQ multiplex PCR was the method, and the copy in TCRdb shows in-frame clones only, minus some. The sample gives around 160,000 clones, roughly 60% of which show up once; nearly 0.09% is in the top ten. The sample consisted of naive CD4+ T cells from blood. The receptors here all came from a man aged 25 to 45 with type 1 diabetes.

The gene calls are TRBV6-5 and TRBJ1-1, with a tentative D call TRBD1 (6 bases). Germline loops: CDR1 MNHEY, CDR2 SVGAGI. The V end was cut by 4 bases, the J end by 1 base, with 13 bases between. This CDR3 is 15 amino acids long. CDR3 sequence (DNA): TGTGCCAGCAGTTTCCCTCCGACAGGGAACACTGAAGCTTTCTTT. This encodes CASSFPPTGNTEAFF.

V is TRBV4-3 and J is TRBJ2-5; perhaps TRBD2 as D (6 bases). The CDR3 spans 15 residues. Germline assignment: CDR1 LGHNA and CDR2 YSLEER. V lost 0 bases and J 5 bases, leaving 13 bases between the germline ends. DNA for the CDR3: TGCGCCAGCAGCCAAGATTCGGCGGGGAGGGAGACCCAGTACTTC. Its protein is CASSQDSAGRETQYF.

This sequence joins TRBV30 and TRBJ2-7; D unresolved. Per the germline V gene, CDR1 is GTSNPN and CDR2 is SVGIG (reference sequence). The CDR3 extends over 14 amino acids. Between the trimmed V and J ends, which lost 3 bases and 3 bases, there was a span of 15 bases. CDR3 in amino acids: CAWRLGPAVYEQYF. The CDR3 DNA follows: TGTGCCTGGAGGCTAGGGCCGGCAGTCTACGAGCAGTACTTC. The variable domain in full, completed from reference TRBV30 and TRBJ2-7, reads SQTIHQWPATLVQPVGSPLSLECTVEGTSNPNLYWYRQAAGRGLQLLFYSVGIGQISSEVPQNLSASRPQDRQFILSSKKLLLSDSGFYLCAWRLGPAVYEQYFGPGTRLTVT.

This chain joins TRBV29-1 and TRBJ2-7; 8 bases are a match to TRBD2. With V trimmed by 6 bases and J by 3 bases, 4 bases remained unmatched. CDR3 length: 12 amino acids. The germline V gene has CDR1 SQVTM and CDR2 ANQGSEA. The CDR3 DNA reads as TGCAGCGTGGTGGCGGGAGGCTACGAGCAGTACTTC. The encoded protein is CSVVAGGYEQYF.

The V call is TRBV28, the J call TRBJ1-2; 8 bases agree with TRBD1. Unmatched junction bases numbered 6, after V lost 8 bases and J lost 7 bases. The germline gives CDR1 MDHEN, CDR2 SYDVKM. The CDR3 has 12 amino acids. The CDR3 bases are TGTGCCAGCCGAACAGGGGGGTTTGGCTACACCTTC. Its protein is CASRTGGFGYTF.

This clone was detected only a few times. The chain is built from TRBV29-1 and TRBJ1-1, with D perhaps TRBD1 (5 bases). The V gene's germline CDR1 is SQVTM and CDR2 ANQGSEA. The germline V and J ends were trimmed by 7 bases and 3 bases, with 12 bases remaining between them. The CDR3 runs to 12 residues. CDR3 loop: CSAEKGDTEAFF. The CDR3 region has the DNA TGCAGCGCGGAGAAAGGGGACACTGAAGCTTTCTTT.

This clone was seen a few times. The genes are TRBV29-1 and TRBJ2-7; D assignment may be TRBD1 or TRBD2 (5 bases each). This CDR3 contains 13 residues. Trimming shortened V by 4 bases and J by 2 bases, and 12 bases separated the two germline ends. Germline-derived CDR1 and CDR2 are SQVTM and ANQGSEA. The CDR3 spells CSVGRERTYEQYF. CDR3 nucleotide sequence: TGCAGCGTTGGCAGGGAGCGGACCTACGAGCAGTACTTC.

The gene calls are TRBV30 and TRBJ2-2; perhaps TRBD2 as D (6 bases). Trimming stripped 4 bases from V and 0 bases from J, with 15 bases between. The germline CDR1 and CDR2 sequences are GTSNPN and SVGIG (reference sequence). The CDR3 extends over 16 amino acids. CDR3 amino acids: CAWTPGGAANTGELFF. In nucleotides, the CDR3 is TGTGCCTGGACCCCCGGAGGGGCGGCGAACACCGGGGAGCTGTTTTTT.

The chain carries TRBV2 and TRBJ2-7, with D uncertain. In germline, CDR1 is SNHLY, CDR2 FYNNEI. The V gene lost 4 bases and the J gene lost 11 bases, with 12 bases spanning the gap. The CDR3 runs 11 residues. The CDR3 coding sequence is TGTGCCAGCAGTGTCAGTGGCTCGGAGTACTTC. This codes for CASSVSGSEYF.

The CDR3 sequence is CASSLQESYEQYF. In nucleotides, the CDR3 is TGTGCCAGCAGCCTCCAGGAATCCTACGAGCAGTACTTC. The chain couples TRBV13 to TRBJ2-7; no firm D call. In germline, CDR1 is PRHDT, CDR2 FYEKMQ (reference sequence). The CDR3 has 13 amino acids. V lost 5 bases to trimming and J lost 1 base, with 9 bases between them.

The rearrangement joins TRBV11-2 to TRBJ2-5; TRBD1 might be the D (5 bases). This CDR3 region has 16 residues. In germline, CDR1 is SGHAT, CDR2 FQNNGV. V was shortened by 3 bases and J by 4 bases, with 18 bases between the two germline ends. The DNA for the CDR3 is TGTGCCAGCAGCTTGGTACAGGCCGCAGTCAGAGAGACCCAGTACTTC. Amino acid sequence: CASSLVQAAVRETQYF.

The chain has TRBV18 and TRBJ2-7; 10 nucleotides match TRBD1. Germline CDR1 reads KGHSH; CDR2 reads LQKENI. With V trimmed by 5 bases and J by 2 bases, 6 bases remained unmatched. This CDR3 has 15 amino acids. CDR3 in amino acids: CASSIGTGEAYEQYF. CDR3 nucleotides: TGTGCCAGCTCAATTGGGACAGGGGAGGCCTACGAGCAGTACTTC.

This chain joins TRBV27 and TRBJ1-4; D is unresolved. The V and J ends lost 7 bases and 5 bases respectively, with 11 bases between them. CDR3 size: 13 residues. Per germline, CDR1 MNHEY and CDR2 SMNVEV (reference sequence). The CDR3 spells CASTGRPNEKLFF. The CDR3 region has the DNA TGTGCCAGCACCGGCAGGCCAAATGAAAAACTGTTTTTT.

The chain employs TRBV29-1 and TRBJ1-4, with 9 bases lining up with TRBD1. The CDR3 extends over 14 amino acids. Germline loops: CDR1 SQVTM, CDR2 ANQGSEA. Trimming removed 4 bases from V and 8 bases from J; junction bases left unmatched: 8. CDR3 DNA: TGCAGCGTTGCGCGCGGACAGGGGAACGAAAAACTGTTTTTT. As protein: CSVARGQGNEKLFF.

This clone has just a few counts. The chain joins TRBV23-1 to TRBJ2-4; 7 bases line up with TRBD1. TRBV23-1 is an ORF; its function is uncertain. Germline trimming cut 0 bases from V and 0 bases from J; bases unmatched to any gene: 2. This CDR3 is 16 amino acids long. The CDR3 DNA is TGCGCCAGCAGTCAATCGCGACAGGGAGCCAAAAACATTCAGTACTTC. Its protein is CASSQSRQGAKNIQYF.

As for this clone: The same CDR3 is also encoded by other DNA sequences in this sample. The V gene is TRBV20-1, the J gene TRBJ1-2; D is uncertain. The CDR3 sequence is 11 residues long. Between the trimmed V and J ends, which lost 4 bases and 2 bases, there was a span of 5 bases. Germline V gene lookup returns CDR1 DFQATT and CDR2 SNEGSKA (reference sequence). DNA for the CDR3: TGCAGTGCTACCGAAAACTATGGCTACACCTTC. Protein sequence: CSATENYGYTF.

The chain uses TRBV28 and TRBJ1-6; D call uncertain. The germline V and J ends were trimmed by 3 bases and 1 base, with 7 bases remaining between them. Germline V gene data show CDR1 as MDHEN and CDR2 as SYDVKM. This CDR3 comprises 15 residues. This CDR3 is CASSLVVSYNSPLHF. DNA for the CDR3: TGTGCCAGCAGTTTGGTAGTTTCCTATAATTCACCCCTCCACTTT. The full variable domain, with the rest looked up from reference TRBV28 and TRBJ1-6, is DVKVTQSSRYLVKRTGEKVFLECVQDMDHENMFWYRQDPGLGLRLIYFSYDVKMKEKGDIPEGYSVSREKKERFSLILESASTNQTSMYLCASSLVVSYNSPLHFGNGTRLTVT.

This clone has a single count. At one of its ends the junction is not consistent with the germline gene, which may arise from a read error. The J gene is TRBJ2-7, the V gene TRBV29-1; 8 nucleotides align to TRBD1. Germline CDR1 SQVTM, CDR2 ANQGSEA. This CDR3 contains 14 residues. As DNA, the CDR3 is TGCAGCGGTGAAGATCCGGCAGGGGGCTTCGAGCAGTACTTC. It yields the protein CSGEDPAGGFEQYF.

This clone showed up just a few times. V and J are TRBV30 and TRBJ1-6; D call uncertain. The CDR3 is 15 residues long. Germline lookup yields CDR1 GTSNPN and CDR2 SVGIG (reference sequence). V lost 4 bases, J lost 6 bases, and 16 bases lay in between. In DNA, the CDR3 is TGTGCCTGGAATCGTTGGGAAGGCGGTAATTCACCCCTCCACTTT. This encodes CAWNRWEGGNSPLHF.

This clone has a handful of counts. The rearrangement uses TRBV25-1 and TRBJ2-5; 10 bases line up with TRBD2. The CDR3 length is 14 residues. The V gene end was trimmed by 8 bases and the J gene end by 5 bases; junction bases not matched to a gene: 8. Germline V gives CDR1 MGHDK, CDR2 SYGVNS. Here the CDR3 reads CASSASGGVETQYF. As DNA, the CDR3 is TGTGCCAGCTCCGCTAGCGGGGGAGTGGAGACCCAGTACTTC.

The gene calls are TRBV7-9 and TRBJ1-2; D not certain. Trimming took off 1 base at V and 8 bases at J, with 5 bases between the two ends. Germline loops: CDR1 SEHNR, CDR2 FQNEAQ (reference sequence). This CDR3 has 11 amino acids. DNA for the CDR3: TGTGCCAGCAGCTTAGTGGAGGGCTACACCTTC. It specifies CASSLVEGYTF.

This chain uses TRBV13 with TRBJ2-5; tentative D call: TRBD2 (6 bases). The CDR3 is made up of 15 amino acids. Germline values: CDR1 PRHDT, CDR2 FYEKMQ (reference sequence). The germline V and J ends were trimmed by 5 bases and 5 bases, with 18 bases remaining between them. The CDR3 sequence is CASSTRDSPQETQYF. In DNA form, the CDR3 reads TGTGCCAGCAGCACACGGGACTCCCCTCAGGAGACCCAGTACTTC.

V is TRBV11-2 and J is TRBJ1-2; no clear D gene. CDR3 length: 15 residues. Looked up from germline, CDR1 is SGHAT and CDR2 is FQNNGV. V lost 0 bases, J lost 0 bases, and 8 bases lay in between. The CDR3, as DNA: TGTGCCAGCAGCTTAGAGGGCAGAGCTAACTATGGCTACACCTTC. The encoded protein is CASSLEGRANYGYTF. The full variable domain, completed using reference TRBV11-2 and TRBJ1-2, is EAGVAQSPRYKIIEKRQSVAFWCNPISGHATLYWYQQILGQGPKLLIQFQNNGVVDDSQLPKDRFSAERLKGVDSTLKIQPAKLEDSAVYLCASSLEGRANYGYTFGSGTRLTVV.

This clone was counted only a few times. The V call is TRBV6-6, the J call TRBJ1-6; possibly TRBD1 for D (5 bases). The CDR3 spans 14 residues. V lost 2 bases and J lost 6, with 8 bases in between. The germline V gene has CDR1 MNHNY and CDR2 SVGAGI (reference sequence). This chain's CDR3 is CASSYEGTNSPLHF. The DNA for the CDR3 is TGTGCCAGCAGTTACGAGGGGACTAATTCACCCCTCCACTTT.

The rearrangement uses TRBV29-1 and TRBJ2-7, with 9 nucleotides matching TRBD1. Germline trimming cut 4 bases from V and 5 bases from J; bases unmatched to any gene: 3. The CDR3 has 12 amino acids. Germline CDR1 SQVTM, CDR2 ANQGSEA. Here the CDR3 DNA reads TGCAGCGTTGTCGGGGACAGGGACGAGCAGTACTTC. It yields the protein CSVVGDRDEQYF.

This chain uses TRBV30 with TRBJ2-1, with 7 bases aligning to TRBD2. Germline CDR1 and CDR2: GTSNPN and SVGIG (reference sequence). This CDR3 region has 15 residues. The V segment lost 2 bases and the J segment 0 bases; nucleotides outside the gene matches: 4. CDR3 protein: CAWSSGASSYNEQFF. The CDR3, as DNA: TGTGCCTGGAGTAGCGGGGCCAGCTCCTACAATGAGCAGTTCTTC.

V usage is TRBV4-3 and J usage is TRBJ2-4; tentative D call: TRBD1 (6 bases). The CDR3 contains 18 residues. The V gene lost 1 base and the J gene lost 3 bases, with 19 bases spanning the gap. Germline CDR1 reads LGHNA; CDR2 reads YSLEER. CDR3 residues: CASSQVYGTLKGKNIQYF. The CDR3 DNA sequence: TGCGCCAGCAGCCAAGTCTATGGGACATTGAAGGGCAAAAACATTCAGTACTTC.